This is a list of T cell receptor beta chains from one sample in a study of blood T cell repertoires in COVID-19. Profiled with immunoSEQ multiplex PCR; TCRdb holds only in-frame clones, not every one. This table has 25,000 to 35,000 clones, approximately 93% appearing once. Sequencing was performed on peripheral blood. Every receptor here comes from a woman in her sixties or seventies with COVID-19, enrolled during active disease. CDR3s include the opening cysteine and the closing phenylalanine or tryptophan. D genes are given only for firm matches. The size entry is marked missing in some rows and otherwise reads once, few, many or a size class.

NA	TRBV13	TRBJ2-1	NA	TGTGCCAGCAGCTTAGGCGGGATTTCCTACAATGAGCAGTTCTTC	CASSLGGISYNEQFF
NA	TRBV14	TRBJ2-2	NA	TGTGCCAGCAGCCGGCAGGGGGGGAACACCGGGGAGCTGTTTTTT	CASSRQGGNTGELFF
NA	TRBV6-5	TRBJ1-1	NA	TGTGCCAGCAGGAATGAGGGCCAGTTGAACACTGAAGCTTTCTTT	CASRNEGQLNTEAFF
NA	TRBV3-1/TRBV3-2	TRBJ2-3	NA	TGTGCCAGCACGGGGAGGATCAGCACAGATACGCAGTATTTT	CASTGRISTDTQYF
NA	TRBV6-2/TRBV6-3	TRBJ1-2	TRBD1	TGTGCCAGCAGCCCGGCACAGGGGACCTTCTATGGCTACACCTTC	CASSPAQGTFYGYTF
NA	TRBV14	TRBJ2-7	NA	TGTGCCAGCAGCCAAGGCGGGAATCCCTACGAGCAGTACTTC	CASSQGGNPYEQYF
NA	TRBV9	TRBJ1-5	TRBD1	TGTGCCAGCAGCGGGGGAGGGACAGGGGGCAATCAGCCCCAGCATTTT	CASSGGGTGGNQPQHF
NA	TRBV3-1/TRBV3-2	TRBJ2-2	TRBD2	TGTGCCAGCAGCCAAGGTAGCGGGACGAACACCGGGGAGCTGTTTTTT	CASSQGSGTNTGELFF
NA	TRBV15	TRBJ1-5	NA	TGTGCCACCAGCAGGGGGACACGGGTAAGCAATCAGCCCCAGCATTTT	CATSRGTRVSNQPQHF
NA	TRBV5-1	TRBJ2-2	NA	TGCGCCAGCTATAGAACGAACACCGGGGAGCTGTTTTTT	CASYRTNTGELFF
NA	TRBV11-2	TRBJ1-5	NA	TGTGCCAGCGCACTAACTAGCAATCAGCCCCAGCATTTT	CASALTSNQPQHF
NA	TRBV6-5	TRBJ1-2	NA	TGTGCCAGCAGCTACACAGGCGCCGGATATGGCTACACCTTC	CASSYTGAGYGYTF
NA	TRBV27	TRBJ2-2	TRBD2	TGTGCCAGCAGTTTAGCGGGACTAATCACCGGGGAGCTGTTTTTT	CASSLAGLITGELFF
once	TRBV24-1	TRBJ2-1	TRBD1	TGTGCCACCAGTGACCCCGCTCCACAGGGGGCTCTGAATGAGCAGTTCTTC	CATSDPAPQGALNEQFF
NA	TRBV7-7	TRBJ2-1	TRBD2	TGTGCTAGCAGCGCCCATCTGGTAGCGGGAGGTACGGTCTGGTACAATGAGCAGTTCTTC	CASSAHLVAGGTVWYNEQFF
NA	TRBV5-1	TRBJ1-2	NA	TGCGCCAGCACCCTGGGGGGAAACTATGGCTACACCTTC	CASTLGGNYGYTF
few	TRBV7-8	TRBJ1-3	NA	TGTGCCAGCAGCTTAACAAGCTCTGGAAACACCATATATTTT	CASSLTSSGNTIYF
NA	TRBV27	TRBJ2-5	TRBD1	TGTGCCAGCCGCTCCCGGACAGGGGGGGGAGAGACCCAGTACTTC	CASRSRTGGGETQYF
NA	TRBV28	TRBJ1-1	NA	TGTGCCAGCAGTACCCAGGGGAGCACTGAAGCTTTCTTT	CASSTQGSTEAFF
NA	TRBV15	TRBJ1-2	NA	TGTGCCACCAGCAGACAGGGTGTAGATGGCTACACCTTC	CATSRQGVDGYTF
NA	TRBV24-1	TRBJ2-2	NA	TGTGCCACCAGTGATACCCGTGGAGTATCCTTGTCTACCGGGGAGCTGTTTTTT	CATSDTRGVSLSTGELFF
NA	TRBV19	TRBJ1-1	TRBD1	TGTGCCAGTAGTGAACAGGGGCGTTGGAGCACTGAAGCTTTCTTT	CASSEQGRWSTEAFF
NA	TRBV9	TRBJ1-5	TRBD1	TGTGCCAGCAGCGTATCCACCGGGACAGGGGATCAGCCCCAGCATTTT	CASSVSTGTGDQPQHF
NA	TRBV9	TRBJ2-1	NA	TGTGCCAGCAGCGTCATGGGGCGCGATGAGCAGTTCTTC	CASSVMGRDEQFF
NA	TRBV30	TRBJ1-1	NA	TGTGCCTGGAGTCCCGGAAGGGGGGAAGCTTTCTTT	CAWSPGRGEAFF
NA	TRBV28	TRBJ1-6	NA	TGTGCCAGCCGCCTAGAAGTGGGTTCACCCCTCCACTTT	CASRLEVGSPLHF
once	TRBV7-2	TRBJ2-7	NA	TGTGCCAGCAGCTTAGTTAGTCGGTACGAGCAGTACTTC	CASSLVSRYEQYF
once	TRBV19	TRBJ1-2	TRBD1	TGTGCCAGTAGTCCCCGGACAGGGGGCGAACTTTCCAACTATGGCTACACCTTC	CASSPRTGGELSNYGYTF
NA	TRBV10-3	TRBJ2-2	TRBD1	TGTGCCATCAGCGACAGGGAGAACACCGGGGAGCTGTTTTTT	CAISDRENTGELFF
NA	TRBV21-1	TRBJ2-5	NA	TGTGCCAGCAGCAAGGGAATTACCGACCCGGCAAGCCTCCTAGCGGGAGGTGAGACCCAGTACTTC	CASSKGITDPASLLAGGETQYF
NA	TRBV7-3	TRBJ2-1	TRBD2	TGTGCCAGCAGCCCTAGCGGGAGTGGGAATGAGCAGTTCTTC	CASSPSGSGNEQFF
NA	TRBV19	TRBJ1-4	NA	TGTGCCACAGGGACGGCCGCGGGGTCACTGTTTTTT	CATGTAAGSLFF
NA	TRBV5-1	TRBJ2-7	TRBD1	TGCGCCAGCACCCATTCTGGCTGGGACAGCTCCTACGAGCAGTACTTC	CASTHSGWDSSYEQYF
NA	TRBV27	TRBJ2-1	NA	TGTGCCAGCAGTTTATGGGCTATTCCGAGCTCCTACAATGAGCAGTTCTTC	CASSLWAIPSSYNEQFF
NA	TRBV5-1	TRBJ2-7	TRBD1	TGCGCCAGCAGCTCGAACCCGGGACAGGGAAGCAACGAGCAGTACTTC	CASSSNPGQGSNEQYF
NA	TRBV19	TRBJ2-7	NA	TGTGCCAGTAGTATACTCGGGAGCGCGAGGGAGCAGTACTTC	CASSILGSAREQYF
NA	TRBV2	TRBJ1-5	NA	TGTGCCAGCCAGGGCCAGAGCAATCAGCCCCAGCATTTT	CASQGQSNQPQHF